This T cell receptor beta chain was identified in a study of blood T cell repertoires in COVID-19. In the study overall: Samples representing acute and convalescent COVID-19 were sourced from the United States, Italy and Spain. T cells, B-cell-depleted T cells, or PBMCs supplied cDNA or gDNA.

The CDR3 is 17 amino acids. Germline CDR1 is LNHNV and CDR2 is YYDKDF (reference sequence). The junction had 7 bases not matched to a gene; V was cut back by 0 bases and J by 3 bases. As processed by the authors: Reference gene primer amplification yielded estimated nucleated cell counts. The data were produced by immunoSEQ multiplex PCR, yet TCRdb's version contains in-frame clones alone and is incomplete. V and J calls and clone size follow that table, whereas D and trimming were derived from the DNA. The table includes approximately 220,000 clones, approximately 90% detected once. The origin of this receptor is a man between 60 and 75 years old who had recovered from COVID-19. This sequence joins TRBV15 and TRBJ2-5; 10 nucleotides line up with TRBD2. The sample was peripheral blood. The DNA for the CDR3 is TGTGCCACCAGCAGAGATATCCTAGCGGGGGAGGAAGAGACCCAGTACTTC. Translated: CATSRDILAGEEETQYF. Combining the CDR3 with reference TRBV15 and TRBJ2-5 gives the whole variable domain DAMVIQNPRYQVTQFGKPVTLSCSQTLNHNVMYWYQQKSSQAPKLLFHYYDKDFNNEADTPDNFQSRRPNTSFCFLDIRSPGLGDTAMYLCATSRDILAGEEETQYFGPGTRLLVL.